Below, one T cell receptor beta chain is given with its context. The antigen is undetermined. The repertoire was sequenced with immunoSEQ multiplex PCR; TCRdb's copy has only in-frame clones and lacks some. The sample shows roughly 150,000 clones, 80% to 90% of them seen only once. This entry comes from a study of T cell responses to AZD1222 COVID-19 vaccine. Notes on the study in general: CD4 TCRs covered the whole spike, strongest at regions 160-218 and 743-854. Females made up more of the donors, who were largely white British, and clonal diversity may have come out too low. Samples come after the peak T cell response, not at day 14. Following two doses of AZD1222, Spike-specific TCR breadth and depth rose.

Germline V gene sequence: CDR1 LNHNV, CDR2 YYDKDF (reference sequence). The CDR3 is made up of 13 amino acids. Trimming removed 0 bases at V and 1 base at J, with 4 bases between. The origin of this receptor is an adult who had recovered from COVID-19. The rearrangement links TRBV15 to TRBJ2-7; no clear D. Material: peripheral blood, obtained after recovery from COVID-19. The DNA of the CDR3 is TGTGCCACCAGCAGAGATGAGTCCTACGAGCAGTACTTC. Translating gives CATSRDESYEQYF.